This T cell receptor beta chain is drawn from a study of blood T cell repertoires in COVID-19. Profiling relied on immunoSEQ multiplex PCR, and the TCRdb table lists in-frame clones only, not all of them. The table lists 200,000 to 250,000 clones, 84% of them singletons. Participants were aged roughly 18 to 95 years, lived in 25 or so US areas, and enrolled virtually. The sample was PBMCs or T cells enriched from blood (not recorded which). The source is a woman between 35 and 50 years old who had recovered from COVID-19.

DNA for the CDR3: TGTGCCAGTCTACGGGACAGCTTGAACACTGAAGCTTTCTTT. Protein sequence: CASLRDSLNTEAFF. The V and J genes are TRBV5-6 and TRBJ1-1; 7 bases match TRBD1. The germline gives CDR1 SGHDT, CDR2 YYEEEE. There are 14 residues in the CDR3. The ends lost 8 bases at V and 0 bases at J; junction bases unmatched: 7.